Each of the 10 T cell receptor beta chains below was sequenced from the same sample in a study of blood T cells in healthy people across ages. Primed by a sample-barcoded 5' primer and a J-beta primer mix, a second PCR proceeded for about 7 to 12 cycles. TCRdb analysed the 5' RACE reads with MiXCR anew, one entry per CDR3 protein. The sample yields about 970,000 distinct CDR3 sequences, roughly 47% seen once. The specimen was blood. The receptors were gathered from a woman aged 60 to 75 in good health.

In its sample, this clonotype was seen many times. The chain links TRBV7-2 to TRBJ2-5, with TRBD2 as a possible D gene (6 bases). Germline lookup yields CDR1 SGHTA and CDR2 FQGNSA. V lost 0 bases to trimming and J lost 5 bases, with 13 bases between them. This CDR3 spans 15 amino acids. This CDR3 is CASSLASTRGETQYF. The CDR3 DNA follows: TGTGCCAGCAGCTTAGCCAGCACCCGGGGGGAGACCCAGTACTTC.

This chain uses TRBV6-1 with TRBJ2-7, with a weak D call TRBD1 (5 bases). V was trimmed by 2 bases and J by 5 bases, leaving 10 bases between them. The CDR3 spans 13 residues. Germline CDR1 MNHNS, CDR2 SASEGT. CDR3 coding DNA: TGTGCCAGCAGTGAACCCATCAGGGACGAGCAGTACTTC. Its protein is CASSEPIRDEQYF.

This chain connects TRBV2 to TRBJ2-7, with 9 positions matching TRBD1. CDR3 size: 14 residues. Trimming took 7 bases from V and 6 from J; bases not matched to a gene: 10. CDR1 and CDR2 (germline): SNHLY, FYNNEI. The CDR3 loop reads CASTLAGTGTEQYF. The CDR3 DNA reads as TGTGCCAGCACCCTTGCCGGGACAGGGACCGAGCAGTACTTC.

CDR3 nucleotide sequence: TGTGCCAGCACGGCTAGCGCCGACGCGAACACCGGGGAGCTGTTTTTT. Amino acid sequence: CASTASADANTGELFF. The V and J genes are TRBV2 and TRBJ2-2; a possible D gene is TRBD2 (6 bases). V lost 7 bases to trimming and J lost 0 bases, with 15 bases between them. Germline V gene sequence: CDR1 SNHLY, CDR2 FYNNEI. The CDR3 has 16 amino acids.

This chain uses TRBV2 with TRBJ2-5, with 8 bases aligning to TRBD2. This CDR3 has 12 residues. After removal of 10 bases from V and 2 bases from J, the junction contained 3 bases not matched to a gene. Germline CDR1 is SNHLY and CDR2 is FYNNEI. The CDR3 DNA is TGTGCCATCGGGGGGGTACAAGAGACCCAGTACTTC. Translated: CAIGGVQETQYF.

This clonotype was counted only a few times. The CDR3 DNA reads as TGTGCCAGCAGCCAAGTCAACCAGGGGAATGAAAAACTGTTTTTT. As protein: CASSQVNQGNEKLFF. This rearrangement joins TRBV3-1 to TRBJ1-4; D possibly corresponds to TRBD1 (6 bases). The CDR3 is 15 amino acids. Germline CDR1 is LGHDT and CDR2 is YNNKEL (reference sequence). Trimming pared 1 base from V and 5 bases from J, leaving 11 bases between.

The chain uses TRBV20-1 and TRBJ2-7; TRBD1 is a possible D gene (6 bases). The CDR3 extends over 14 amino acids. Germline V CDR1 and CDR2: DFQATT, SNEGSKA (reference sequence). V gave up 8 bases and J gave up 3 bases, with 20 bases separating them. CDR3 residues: CSTTRDIGYYEQYF. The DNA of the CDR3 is TGCAGTACTACCCGGGACATTGGGTACTACGAGCAGTACTTC.

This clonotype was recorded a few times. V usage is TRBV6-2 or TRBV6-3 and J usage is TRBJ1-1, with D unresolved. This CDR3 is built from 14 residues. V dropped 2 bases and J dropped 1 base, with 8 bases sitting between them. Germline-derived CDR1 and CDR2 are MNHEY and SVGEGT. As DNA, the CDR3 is TGTGCCAGCAGTTACATACAGACGAACACTGAAGCTTTCTTT. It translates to CASSYIQTNTEAFF.

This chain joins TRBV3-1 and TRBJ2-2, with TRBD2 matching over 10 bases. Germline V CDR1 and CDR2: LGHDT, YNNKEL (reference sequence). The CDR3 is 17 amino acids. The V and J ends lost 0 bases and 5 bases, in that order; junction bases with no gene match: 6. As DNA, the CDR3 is TGTGCCAGCAGCCAAGAGAGGCTAGCGGGAGTTACCGGGGAGCTGTTTTTT. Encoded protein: CASSQERLAGVTGELFF.

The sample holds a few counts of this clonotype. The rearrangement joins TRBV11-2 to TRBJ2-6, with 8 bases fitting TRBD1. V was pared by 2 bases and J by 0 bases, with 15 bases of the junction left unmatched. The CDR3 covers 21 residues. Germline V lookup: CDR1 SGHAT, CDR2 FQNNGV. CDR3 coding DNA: TGTGCCAGCAGCTTATTCGTCCAGGGGGCGCTTCTCGGCTCTGGGGCCAACGTCCTGACTTTC. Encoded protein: CASSLFVQGALLGSGANVLTF.